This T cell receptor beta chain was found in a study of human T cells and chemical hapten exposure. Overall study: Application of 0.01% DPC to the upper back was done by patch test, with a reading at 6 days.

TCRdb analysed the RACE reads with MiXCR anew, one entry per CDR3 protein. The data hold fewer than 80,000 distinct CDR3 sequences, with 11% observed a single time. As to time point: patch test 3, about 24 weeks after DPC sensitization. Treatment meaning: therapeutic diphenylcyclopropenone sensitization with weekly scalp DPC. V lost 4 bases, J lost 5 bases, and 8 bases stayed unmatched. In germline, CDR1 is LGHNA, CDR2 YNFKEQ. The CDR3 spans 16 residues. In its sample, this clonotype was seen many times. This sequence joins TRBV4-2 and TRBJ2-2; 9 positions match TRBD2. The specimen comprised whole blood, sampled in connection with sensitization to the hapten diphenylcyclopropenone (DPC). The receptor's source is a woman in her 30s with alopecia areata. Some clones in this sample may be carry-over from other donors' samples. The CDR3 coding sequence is TGTGCCAGCAGCCGGGGAAGTAGCGGGGGTACCGGGGAGCTGTTTTTT. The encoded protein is CASSRGSSGGTGELFF.